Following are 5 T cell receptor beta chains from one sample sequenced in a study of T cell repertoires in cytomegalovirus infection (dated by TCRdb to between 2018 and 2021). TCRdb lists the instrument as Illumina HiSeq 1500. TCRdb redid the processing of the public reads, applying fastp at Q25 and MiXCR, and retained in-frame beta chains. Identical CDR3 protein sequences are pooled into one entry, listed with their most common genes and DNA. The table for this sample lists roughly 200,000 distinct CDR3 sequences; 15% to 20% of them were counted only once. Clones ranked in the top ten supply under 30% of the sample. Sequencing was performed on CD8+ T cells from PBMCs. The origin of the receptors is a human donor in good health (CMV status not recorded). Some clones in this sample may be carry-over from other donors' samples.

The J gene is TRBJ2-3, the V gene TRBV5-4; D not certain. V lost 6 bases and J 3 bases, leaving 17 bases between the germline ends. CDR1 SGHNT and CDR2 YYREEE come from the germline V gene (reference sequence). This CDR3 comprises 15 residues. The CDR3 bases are TGTGCCAGCATAAGTACCCTACTATTGACAGATACGCAGTATTTT. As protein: CASISTLLLTDTQYF.

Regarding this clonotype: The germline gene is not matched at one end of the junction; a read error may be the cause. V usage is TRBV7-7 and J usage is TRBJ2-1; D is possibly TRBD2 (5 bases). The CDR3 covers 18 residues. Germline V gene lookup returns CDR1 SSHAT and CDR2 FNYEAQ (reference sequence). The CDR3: CASNLTEGIVASYNEQFF. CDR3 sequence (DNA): TGTGCTAGCAACTTAACTGAGGGAATCGTCGCCTCCTACAATGAGCAGTTCTTC.

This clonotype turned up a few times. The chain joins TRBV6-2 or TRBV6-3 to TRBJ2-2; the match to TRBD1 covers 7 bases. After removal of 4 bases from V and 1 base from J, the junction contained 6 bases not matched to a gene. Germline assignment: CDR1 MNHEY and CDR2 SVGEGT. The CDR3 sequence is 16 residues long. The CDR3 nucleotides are TGTGCCAGCAGTTCCCTCGACAGGGAGAACACCGGGGAGCTGTTTTTT. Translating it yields CASSSLDRENTGELFF.

CDR3 residues: CASSYLSGNSDTQYF. CDR3 DNA: TGTGCCAGCAGTTATCTTTCAGGGAACAGTGATACGCAGTATTTT. The chain links TRBV6-6 to TRBJ2-3; D may be TRBD1 (5 bases). Trimming pared 3 bases from V and 6 bases from J, leaving 16 bases between. The CDR3 is 15 residues long. CDR1 is MNHNY and CDR2 is SVGAGI in the germline V gene (reference sequence).

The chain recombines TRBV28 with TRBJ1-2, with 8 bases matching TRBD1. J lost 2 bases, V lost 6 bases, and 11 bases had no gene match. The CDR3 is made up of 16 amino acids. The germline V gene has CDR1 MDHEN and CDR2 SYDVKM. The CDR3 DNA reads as TGTGCCAGCAGCGTCATAGGGACAGGACCCAACTATGGCTACACCTTC. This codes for CASSVIGTGPNYGYTF.